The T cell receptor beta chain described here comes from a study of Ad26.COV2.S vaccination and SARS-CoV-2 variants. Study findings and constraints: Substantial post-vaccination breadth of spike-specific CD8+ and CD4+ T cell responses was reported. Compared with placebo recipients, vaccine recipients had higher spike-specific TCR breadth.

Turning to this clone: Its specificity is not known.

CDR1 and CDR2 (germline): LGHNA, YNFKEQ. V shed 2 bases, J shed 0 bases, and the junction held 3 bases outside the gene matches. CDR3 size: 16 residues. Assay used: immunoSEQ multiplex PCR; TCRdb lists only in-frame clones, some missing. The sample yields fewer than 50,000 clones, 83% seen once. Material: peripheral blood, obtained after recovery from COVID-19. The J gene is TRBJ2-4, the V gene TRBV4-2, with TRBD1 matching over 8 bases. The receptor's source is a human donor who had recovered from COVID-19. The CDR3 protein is CASSQWDRQAKNIQYF. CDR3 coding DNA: TGTGCCAGCAGCCAATGGGACAGGCAAGCCAAAAACATTCAGTACTTC.